One and the same sample provided the 20 T cell receptor beta chains below, sequenced in a study of blood T cell repertoires in COVID-19. The protocol was immunoSEQ multiplex PCR, while the TCRdb copy is restricted to in-frame clones and leaves out a portion. The sample carries approximately 170,000 clones, approximately 80% recorded once. Sequencing was carried out using peripheral blood. The receptors derive from a woman older than 75 with COVID-19, enrolled during active disease.

The chain has TRBV5-1 and TRBJ2-1; 8 nucleotides line up with TRBD2. The CDR3 is 16 amino acids. After removal of 5 bases from V and 8 bases from J, the junction contained 15 bases not matched to a gene. CDR1 and CDR2 from the germline V gene are SGHRS and YFSETQ. The CDR3 sequence: CASSPAVSGGYDEQFF. CDR3 coding DNA: TGCGCCAGCAGTCCGGCTGTGTCGGGAGGGTACGATGAGCAGTTCTTC.

The V gene is TRBV7-6, the J gene TRBJ2-6, with 11 bases that match TRBD1. This CDR3 is built from 18 residues. Unmatched junction bases numbered 11, after V lost 6 bases and J lost 4 bases. The germline V gene has CDR1 SGHVS and CDR2 FNYEAQ. CDR3 DNA: TGTGCCAGCAGTGCGCGAGGGACAGGGGGGTCCGGGGCCAACGTCCTGACTTTC. Translating it yields CASSARGTGGSGANVLTF.

The rearrangement uses TRBV7-2 and TRBJ2-7, with TRBD1 identical over 12 bases. Looked up from germline, CDR1 is SGHTA and CDR2 is FQGNSA. J was trimmed by 6 bases and V by 3 bases; bases with no gene match: 3. The CDR3 is 14 amino acids. CDR3 sequence reads: CASSLGTGGVEQYF. DNA of the CDR3: TGTGCCAGCAGCTTGGGGACAGGGGGCGTCGAGCAGTACTTC. Complete variable domain (other parts from reference TRBV7-2 and TRBJ2-7): GAGVSQSPSNKVTEKGKDVELRCDPISGHTALYWYRQSLGQGLEFLIYFQGNSAPDKSGLPSDRFSAERTGGSVSTLTIQRTQQEDSAVYLCASSLGTGGVEQYFGPGTRLTVT.

The chain joins TRBV2 to TRBJ1-4, with 8 nucleotides matching TRBD1. Germline V CDR1 and CDR2: SNHLY, FYNNEI. The CDR3 is 17 amino acids. Trimming removed 6 bases from V and 0 bases from J; junction bases left unmatched: 9. The CDR3, as DNA: TGTGCCAGCAGGGCCGGGACAGGAGCTACAACTAATGAAAAACTGTTTTTT. Its protein product is CASRAGTGATTNEKLFF.

The chain joins TRBV5-4 to TRBJ1-3, with D maybe TRBD1 (6 bases). The CDR3 loop spans 13 amino acids. In germline, CDR1 is SGHNT, CDR2 YYREEE (reference sequence). The CDR3 bases are TGTGCTGCGGGGGCTGATAATGGAAACACCATATATTTT. This sequence encodes CAAGADNGNTIYF.

This clone was observed a single time. V is TRBV19 and J is TRBJ2-5; D is undetermined. Trimming took off 5 bases at V and 1 base at J, with 11 bases between the two ends. The CDR3 has 14 residues. The germline CDR1 and CDR2 sequences are LNHDA and SQIVND (reference sequence). The CDR3 protein is CASSASGGQETQYF. As DNA, the CDR3 is TGTGCCAGTAGTGCCTCCGGCGGCCAAGAGACCCAGTACTTC.

V and J are TRBV7-3 and TRBJ2-3, with 7 bases aligning to TRBD1. J lost 6 bases, V lost 6 bases, and 9 bases had no gene match. CDR3 size: 14 residues. Germline values: CDR1 SGHTA, CDR2 FQGTGA. The CDR3 DNA reads as TGTGCCAGCAGTCCCGACAGGGTAGGGGATACGCAGTATTTT. Amino acid sequence: CASSPDRVGDTQYF.

The chain carries TRBV7-9 and TRBJ2-1; D perhaps matches TRBD1 (5 bases). The germline gives CDR1 SEHNR, CDR2 FQNEAQ (reference sequence). V was clipped by 1 base and J by 7 bases, with 8 bases between them. The CDR3 consists of 13 residues. CDR3 protein: CASSLDRLNEQFF. The CDR3 DNA is TGTGCCAGCAGCTTAGACAGGTTAAATGAGCAGTTCTTC.

This clone came up once. The genes are TRBV5-6 and TRBJ1-4; TRBD1 agrees at 8 bases. The CDR3 runs 15 residues. V shed 3 bases, J shed 8 bases, and the junction held 9 bases outside the gene matches. Per the germline V gene, CDR1 is SGHDT and CDR2 is YYEEEE. CDR3 sequence: CASSSSTGAGEKLFF. DNA for the CDR3: TGTGCCAGCAGCTCCTCGACAGGGGCGGGAGAAAAACTGTTTTTT.

The chain combines TRBV6-5 with TRBJ1-3; D is perhaps TRBD1 (6 bases). Per germline, CDR1 MNHEY and CDR2 SVGAGI. This CDR3 region has 16 residues. The V end was cut by 0 bases, the J end by 3 bases, with 12 bases between. The CDR3 loop is CASSYSSGVDGNTIYF. The CDR3 nucleotides read TGTGCCAGCAGTTACTCATCAGGGGTAGATGGAAACACCATATATTTT.

The chain combines TRBV19 with TRBJ2-3, with 7 bases that match TRBD1. The CDR3 extends over 15 amino acids. The germline gives CDR1 LNHDA, CDR2 SQIVND (reference sequence). V dropped 2 bases and J dropped 4; count of bases not matched to a gene: 6. The DNA of the CDR3 is TGTGCCAGTAGTATACCAGGGGGTATCGCAGATACGCAGTATTTT. It specifies CASSIPGGIADTQYF.

In its sample, this clone was seen once. The V gene is TRBV7-3, the J gene TRBJ1-6, with 8 bases lining up with TRBD1. This CDR3 is built from 17 residues. V shed 0 bases and J 7 bases; nucleotides not matched to a gene: 8. CDR1 is SGHTA and CDR2 is FQGTGA in the germline V gene. The DNA for the CDR3 is TGTGCCAGCAGCTTAACCGGGACAGGTTTTGGAAATTCACCCCTCCACTTT. This gives the protein CASSLTGTGFGNSPLHF. The variable domain in full, completed from reference TRBV7-3 and TRBJ1-6, reads GAGVSQTPSNKVTEKGKYVELRCDPISGHTALYWYRQSLGQGPEFLIYFQGTGAADDSGLPNDRFFAVRPEGSVSTLKIQRTERGDSAVYLCASSLTGTGFGNSPLHFGNGTRLTVT.

The J gene is TRBJ2-1, the V gene TRBV5-1; 7 nucleotides align to TRBD2. The CDR3 is 14 amino acids. V lost 3 bases to trimming and J lost 1 base; unmatched junction nucleotides: 1. Germline V CDR1 and CDR2: SGHRS, YFSETQ. The CDR3 reads CASSWGGSYNEQFF. In DNA form, the CDR3 reads TGCGCCAGCAGCTGGGGGGGTTCCTACAATGAGCAGTTCTTC.

The V and J genes are TRBV10-3 and TRBJ1-2, with TRBD1 identical over 7 bases. The germline V gene has CDR1 ENHRY and CDR2 SYGVKD. V shed 9 bases and J 6 bases; nucleotides not matched to a gene: 10. The CDR3 consists of 13 residues. The CDR3 nucleotides are TGTGCCATTGCCCGACAGGGCGAAGATGGCTACACCTTC. Encoded protein: CAIARQGEDGYTF.

This chain uses TRBV11-2 with TRBJ1-6, with 7 nucleotides matching TRBD1. CDR1 is SGHAT and CDR2 is FQNNGV in the germline V gene. V was clipped by 8 bases and J by 3 bases; unmatched bases: 16. The CDR3 has 18 residues. CDR3 sequence reads: CASHGGHRGLYYNSPLHF. CDR3 DNA sequence: TGTGCCAGCCATGGGGGACACAGGGGCCTTTACTATAATTCACCCCTCCACTTT. The full variable domain, in which reference TRBV11-2 and TRBJ1-6 provide the parts outside the CDR3, is EAGVAQSPRYKIIEKRQSVAFWCNPISGHATLYWYQQILGQGPKLLIQFQNNGVVDDSQLPKDRFSAERLKGVDSTLKIQPAKLEDSAVYLCASHGGHRGLYYNSPLHFGNGTRLTVT.

V and J are TRBV6-5 and TRBJ2-2; D possibly corresponds to TRBD1 (6 bases). Germline values: CDR1 MNHEY, CDR2 SVGAGI. The ends were cut back, 5 bases at V and 0 bases at J, with 10 bases in the middle. The CDR3 is made up of 15 amino acids. The CDR3 DNA sequence: TGTGCCAGCAGTAAATGGACAGCGAACACCGGGGAGCTGTTTTTT. Encoded protein: CASSKWTANTGELFF.

The V and J genes are TRBV5-1 and TRBJ2-3, with D perhaps matching TRBD2 (6 bases). V lost 2 bases to trimming and J lost 1 base, with 11 bases between them. This CDR3 contains 15 residues. Per germline, CDR1 SGHRS and CDR2 YFSETQ. DNA for the CDR3: TGCGCCAGCAGCTTTTACGGGAGCGGCACAGATACGCAGTATTTT. It encodes CASSFYGSGTDTQYF.

The chain employs TRBV4-1 and TRBJ1-2; the D is unclear. The CDR3 consists of 11 residues. The V end lost 4 bases, the J end lost 8 bases, and 8 bases lay between the germline ends. CDR1 MGHRA and CDR2 YSYEKL come from the germline V gene. In DNA, the CDR3 is TGCGCCAGCAGCCCCTTAAGCGGCTACACCTTC. Encoded protein: CASSPLSGYTF.

This chain uses TRBV23-1 with TRBJ2-7, with 12 bases lining up with TRBD1. TRBV23-1 carries the ORF label, with uncertain function. The V and J ends lost 7 bases and 6 bases, in that order; junction bases with no gene match: 7. The CDR3 loop spans 14 amino acids. CDR3 loop: CASTRDRGRFEQYF. CDR3 coding DNA: TGCGCCAGCACCCGGGACAGGGGGCGCTTCGAGCAGTACTTC.

This sequence joins TRBV6-4 and TRBJ1-2; tentatively, D is TRBD1 (5 bases). V was shortened by 0 bases and J by 10 bases, with 15 bases between the two germline ends. Looked up from germline, CDR1 is MRHNA and CDR2 is SNTAGT. This CDR3 spans 14 amino acids. DNA for the CDR3: TGTGCCAGCAGTGACTCTCTAGGAGGGGTTGACTACACCTTC. This codes for CASSDSLGGVDYTF.